This T cell receptor beta chain appears in the sequencing data of a study of somatic mutations in cytotoxic T cells in rheumatoid arthritis. Study outcomes and limitations: Each of about an eighth of the 65 patients had a largest CD8+ clone that made up more than 20% of CD8+ cells. There was no significant difference in CD8+ T-cell clonality between rheumatoid arthritis patients and age-matched healthy controls.

Germline V CDR1 and CDR2: MNHNS, SASEGT. Trimming took off 0 bases at V and 4 bases at J, with 10 bases between the two ends. CDR3 length: 15 amino acids. It was blood donors, more than 45% female and with a median age of 56 years (range about 21-75), who served as healthy controls. Flow cytometry served to check the purity of CD4+ and CD8+ cells, which were isolated by positive magnetic bead selection. Method: immunoSEQ multiplex PCR; TCRdb's copy keeps in-frame clones and lacks some. The sample lists about 25,000 clones; roughly four fifths were seen once. Comments on this clone: Its target is unknown.

Sequencing used CD8+ T cells sorted from blood. The TCR comes from a woman younger than 30 in good health. This rearrangement joins TRBV6-1 to TRBJ2-1; D perhaps matches TRBD2 (5 bases). The CDR3 sequence: CASSEAGVSYNEQFF. CDR3 in DNA: TGTGCCAGCAGTGAAGCGGGAGTATCTTACAATGAGCAGTTCTTC.